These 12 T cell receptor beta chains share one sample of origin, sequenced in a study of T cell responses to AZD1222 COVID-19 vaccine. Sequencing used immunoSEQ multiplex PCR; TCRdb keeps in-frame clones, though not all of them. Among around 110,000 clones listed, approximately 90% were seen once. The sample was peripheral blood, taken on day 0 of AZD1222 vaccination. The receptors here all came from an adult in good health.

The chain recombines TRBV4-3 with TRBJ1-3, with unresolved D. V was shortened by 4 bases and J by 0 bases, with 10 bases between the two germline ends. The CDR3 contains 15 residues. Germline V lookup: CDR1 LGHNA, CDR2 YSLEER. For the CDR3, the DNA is TGCGCCAGCAGCCCTTACGCACTCTCTGGAAACACCATATATTTT. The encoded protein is CASSPYALSGNTIYF.

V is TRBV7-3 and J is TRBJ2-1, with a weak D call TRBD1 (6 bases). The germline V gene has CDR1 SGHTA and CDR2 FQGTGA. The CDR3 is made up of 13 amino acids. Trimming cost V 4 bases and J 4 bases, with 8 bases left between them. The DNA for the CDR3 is TGTGCCAGCAGCTCCCAGGGGTACAATGAGCAGTTCTTC. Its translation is CASSSQGYNEQFF.

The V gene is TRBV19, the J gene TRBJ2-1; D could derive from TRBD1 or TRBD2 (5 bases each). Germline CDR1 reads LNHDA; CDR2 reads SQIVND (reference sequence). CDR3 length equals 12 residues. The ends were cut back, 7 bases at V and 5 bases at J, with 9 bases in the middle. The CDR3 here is CASKEGNNEQFF. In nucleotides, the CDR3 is TGTGCCAGTAAAGAGGGGAACAATGAGCAGTTCTTC.

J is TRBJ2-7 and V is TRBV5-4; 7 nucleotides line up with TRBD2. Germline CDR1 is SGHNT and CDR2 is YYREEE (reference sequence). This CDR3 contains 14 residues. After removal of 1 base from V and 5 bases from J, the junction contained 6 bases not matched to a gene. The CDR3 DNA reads TGTGCCAGCAGCTTGAGCCTAGCGGCTCACGAGCAGTACTTC. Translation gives CASSLSLAAHEQYF.

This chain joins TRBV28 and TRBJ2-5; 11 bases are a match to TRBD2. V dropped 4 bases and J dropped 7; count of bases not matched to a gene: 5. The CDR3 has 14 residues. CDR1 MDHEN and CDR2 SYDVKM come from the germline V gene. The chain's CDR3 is CASSSTSGIRTQYF. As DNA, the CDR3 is TGTGCCAGCAGTTCGACTAGCGGGATACGGACCCAGTACTTC. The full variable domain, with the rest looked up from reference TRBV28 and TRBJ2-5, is DVKVTQSSRYLVKRTGEKVFLECVQDMDHENMFWYRQDPGLGLRLIYFSYDVKMKEKGDIPEGYSVSREKKERFSLILESASTNQTSMYLCASSSTSGIRTQYFGPGTRLLVL.

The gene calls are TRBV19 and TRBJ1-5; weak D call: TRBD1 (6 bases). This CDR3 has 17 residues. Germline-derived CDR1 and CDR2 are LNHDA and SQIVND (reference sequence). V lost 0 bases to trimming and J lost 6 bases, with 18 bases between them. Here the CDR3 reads CASSIDHGVRGGQPQHF. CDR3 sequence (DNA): TGTGCCAGTAGTATAGATCATGGGGTCAGGGGAGGTCAGCCCCAGCATTTT.

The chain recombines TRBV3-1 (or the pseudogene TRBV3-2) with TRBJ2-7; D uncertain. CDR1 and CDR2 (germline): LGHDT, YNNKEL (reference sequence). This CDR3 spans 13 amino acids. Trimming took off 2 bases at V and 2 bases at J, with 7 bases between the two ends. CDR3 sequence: CASSQLGTYEQYF. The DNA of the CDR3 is TGTGCCAGCAGCCAACTGGGAACCTACGAGCAGTACTTC.

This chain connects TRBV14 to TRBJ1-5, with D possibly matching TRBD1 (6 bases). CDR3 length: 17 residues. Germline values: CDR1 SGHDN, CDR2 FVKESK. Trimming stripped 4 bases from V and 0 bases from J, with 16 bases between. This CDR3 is CASSPLGAPGSNQPQHF. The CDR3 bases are TGTGCCAGCAGCCCTTTGGGGGCTCCCGGTAGCAATCAGCCCCAGCATTTT.

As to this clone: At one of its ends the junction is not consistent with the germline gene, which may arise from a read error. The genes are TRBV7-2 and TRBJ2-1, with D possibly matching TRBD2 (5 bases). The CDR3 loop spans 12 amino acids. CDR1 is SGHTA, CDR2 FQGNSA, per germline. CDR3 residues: CASSSVLTGGLF. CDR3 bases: TGTGCCAGCAGCTCCGTTTTGACCGGCGGGCTCTTC.

The CDR3 sequence is CASSLLQGSIVEQFF. The CDR3 DNA sequence: TGTGCCAGCAGTTTATTACAGGGGAGTATAGTTGAGCAGTTCTTC. The chain links TRBV27 to TRBJ2-1; TRBD1 aligns across 7 bases. CDR3 length: 15 residues. The ends lost 1 base at V and 9 bases at J; junction bases unmatched: 9. Germline values: CDR1 MNHEY, CDR2 SMNVEV (reference sequence).

The CDR3 spells CASSQDRGGRTDTQYF. The DNA of the CDR3 is TGTGCCAGCAGCCAAGATCGGGGTGGGCGCACAGATACGCAGTATTTT. The chain combines TRBV4-2 with TRBJ2-3; the D gene is possibly TRBD2 (5 bases). The CDR3 spans 16 residues. Germline CDR1 reads LGHNA; CDR2 reads YNFKEQ. V lost 0 bases to trimming and J lost 1 base, with 11 bases between them.

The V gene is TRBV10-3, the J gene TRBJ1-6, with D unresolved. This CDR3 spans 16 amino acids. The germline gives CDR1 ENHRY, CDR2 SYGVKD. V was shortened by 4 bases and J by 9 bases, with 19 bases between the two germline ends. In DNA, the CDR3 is TGTGCCATCAGTGCAATCTTGAAGAAAGAGGGTTCACCCCTCCACTTT. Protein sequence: CAISAILKKEGSPLHF.